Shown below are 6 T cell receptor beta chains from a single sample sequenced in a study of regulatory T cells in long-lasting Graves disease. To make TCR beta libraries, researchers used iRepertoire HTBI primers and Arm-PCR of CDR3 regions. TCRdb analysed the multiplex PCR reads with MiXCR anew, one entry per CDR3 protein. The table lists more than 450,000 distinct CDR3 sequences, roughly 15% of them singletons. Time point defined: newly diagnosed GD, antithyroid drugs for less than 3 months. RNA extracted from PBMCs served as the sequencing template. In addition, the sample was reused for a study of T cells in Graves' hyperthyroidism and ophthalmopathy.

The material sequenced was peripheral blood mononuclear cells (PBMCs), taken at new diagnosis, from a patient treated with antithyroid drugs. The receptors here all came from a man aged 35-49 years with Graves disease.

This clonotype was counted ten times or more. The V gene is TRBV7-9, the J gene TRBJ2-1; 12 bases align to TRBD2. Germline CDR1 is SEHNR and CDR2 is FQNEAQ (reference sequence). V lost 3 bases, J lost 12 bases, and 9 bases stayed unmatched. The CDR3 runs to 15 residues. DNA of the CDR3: TGTGCCAGCAGCTTTTCGGGACTAGCGGGTATTGCGCAGTTCTTC. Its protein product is CASSFSGLAGIAQFF. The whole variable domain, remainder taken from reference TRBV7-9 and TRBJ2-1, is DTGVSQNPRHKITKRGQNVTFRCDPISEHNRLYWYRQTLGQGPEFLTYFQNEAQLEKSRLLSDRFSAERPKGSFSTLEIQRTEQGDSAMYLCASSFSGLAGIAQFFGPGTRLTVL.

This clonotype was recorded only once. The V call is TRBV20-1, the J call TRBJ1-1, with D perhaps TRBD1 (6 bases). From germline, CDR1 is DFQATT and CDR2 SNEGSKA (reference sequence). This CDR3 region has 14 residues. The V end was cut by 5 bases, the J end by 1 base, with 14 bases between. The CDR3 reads CSARNPGQNTEAFF. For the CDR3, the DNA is TGCAGTGCTCGAAATCCGGGACAGAACACTGAAGCTTTCTTT.

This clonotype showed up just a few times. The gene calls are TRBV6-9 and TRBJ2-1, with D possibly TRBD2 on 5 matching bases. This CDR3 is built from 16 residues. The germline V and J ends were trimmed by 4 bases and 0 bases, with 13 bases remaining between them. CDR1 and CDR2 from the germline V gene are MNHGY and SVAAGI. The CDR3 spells CASSLRGHSSYNEQFF. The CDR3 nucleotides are TGTGCCAGCAGTTTGAGAGGGCATAGCTCCTACAATGAGCAGTTCTTC.

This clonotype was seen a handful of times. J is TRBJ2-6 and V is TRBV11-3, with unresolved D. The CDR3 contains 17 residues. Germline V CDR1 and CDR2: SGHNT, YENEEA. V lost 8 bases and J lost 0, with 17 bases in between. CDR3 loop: CASGRSHLGSGANVLTF. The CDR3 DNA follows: TGTGCCAGCGGGCGCTCACATCTGGGCTCTGGGGCCAACGTCCTGACTTTC.

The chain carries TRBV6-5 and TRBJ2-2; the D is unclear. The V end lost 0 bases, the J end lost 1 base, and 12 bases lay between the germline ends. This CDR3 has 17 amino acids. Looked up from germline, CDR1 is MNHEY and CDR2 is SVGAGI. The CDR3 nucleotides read TGTGCCAGCAGTTACTCCTACATGGGCCGGAACACCGGGGAGCTGTTTTTT. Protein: CASSYSYMGRNTGELFF.

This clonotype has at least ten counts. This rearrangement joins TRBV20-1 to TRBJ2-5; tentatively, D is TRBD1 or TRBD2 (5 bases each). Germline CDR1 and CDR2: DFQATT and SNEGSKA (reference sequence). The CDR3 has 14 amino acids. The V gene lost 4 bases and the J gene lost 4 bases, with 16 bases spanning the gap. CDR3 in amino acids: CSAISGRLRETQYF. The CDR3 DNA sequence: TGCAGTGCTATTTCAGGGAGATTACGAGAGACCCAGTACTTC.